This T cell receptor (beta chain) was observed in a study of CD8 T cells in ankylosing spondylitis. From germline, CDR1 is SGHNT and CDR2 YYREEE (reference sequence). The CDR3 is 14 residues long. Comments on this clonotype: What it binds is not known. One end of the junction does not line up with germline, which may come from a read error.

In TCRdb, the 5' RACE reads were re-called with MiXCR into one record per CDR3 protein. The top ten clones hold under 0.6% of a sample with about 800,000 distinct CDR3 sequences, 10% to 15% of them seen once. Study results and caveats: Blood of patients with ankylosing spondylitis appeared to be characterized by a TCR beta motif of several highly homologous variants.

This clonotype originated in a male donor with ankylosing spondylitis. The sample was blood, either unsorted or a sorted T cell fraction (not recorded which). V and J are TRBV5-4 and TRBJ1-3; D gene uncertain. CDR3 sequence: CASSSLGSGNTIHF. The CDR3 DNA is TGTGCCAGCAGCTCGCTCGGCTCTGGAAACACCATACATTTT.